This TCR beta chain was sequenced for a study of T cell responses to AZD1222 COVID-19 vaccine. Findings of the study overall: Across the whole spike, CD4 TCRs peaked at regions 160-218 and 743-854.

Germline CDR1 is MNHEY and CDR2 is SVGAGI. There are 14 residues in the CDR3. Clones were read by immunoSEQ multiplex PCR, and TCRdb kept only the in-frame ones, dropping some. Altogether 95,000 to 150,000 clones are present, around 89% being singletons, with the ten largest covering approximately 12%. Comment on this clone: What it recognizes is unknown.

This clonotype originated in an adult in good health. The material sequenced was peripheral blood, taken on day 0 of MenACWY control vaccination. The chain combines TRBV6-5 with TRBJ1-5; TRBD1 might be the D (5 bases). Here the CDR3 reads CASMAGGGNQPQHF. CDR3 bases: TGTGCTAGTATGGCCGGCGGGGGTAATCAGCCCCAGCATTTT.